This T cell receptor beta chain was recorded in a study of patients and donors after allogeneic stem cell transplantation. Each CDR3 protein is one row after TCRdb ran MiXCR on the RT-PCR reads. This table has some 960,000 distinct CDR3 sequences, roughly 18% appearing once. The CDR3 covers 16 residues. Germline CDR1 is SNHLY and CDR2 is FYNNEI. V was clipped by 1 base and J by 0 bases; unmatched bases: 5. The clonotype was recovered from a human donor who was either an allogeneic HSCT recipient or a stem cell or donor lymphocyte infusion donor (not recorded which). It is not recorded whose cells these are; they may come from a transplant donor. Sequenced sample: blood, either unsorted or a sorted T cell fraction (not recorded which). This chain joins TRBV2 and TRBJ2-7; 8 positions match TRBD1. The CDR3 here is CASSEGTGTYSYEQYF. Here the CDR3 DNA reads TGTGCCAGCAGTGAAGGGACAGGGACTTACTCCTACGAGCAGTACTTC.